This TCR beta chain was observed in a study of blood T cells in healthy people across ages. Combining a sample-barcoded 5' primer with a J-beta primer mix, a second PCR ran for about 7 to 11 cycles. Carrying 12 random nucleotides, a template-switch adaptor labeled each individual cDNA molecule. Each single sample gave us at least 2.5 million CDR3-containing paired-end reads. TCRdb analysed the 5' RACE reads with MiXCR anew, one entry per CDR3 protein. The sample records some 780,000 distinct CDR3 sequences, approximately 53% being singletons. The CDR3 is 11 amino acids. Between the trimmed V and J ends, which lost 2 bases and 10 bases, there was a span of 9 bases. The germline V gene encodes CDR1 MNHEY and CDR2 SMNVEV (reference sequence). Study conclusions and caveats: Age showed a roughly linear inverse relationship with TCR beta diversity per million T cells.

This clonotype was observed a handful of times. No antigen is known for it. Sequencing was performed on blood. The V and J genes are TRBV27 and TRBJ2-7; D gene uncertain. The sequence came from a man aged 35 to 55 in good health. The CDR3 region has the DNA TGTGCCAGCAGTTTAGGGTACTCCCAGTACTTC. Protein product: CASSLGYSQYF.